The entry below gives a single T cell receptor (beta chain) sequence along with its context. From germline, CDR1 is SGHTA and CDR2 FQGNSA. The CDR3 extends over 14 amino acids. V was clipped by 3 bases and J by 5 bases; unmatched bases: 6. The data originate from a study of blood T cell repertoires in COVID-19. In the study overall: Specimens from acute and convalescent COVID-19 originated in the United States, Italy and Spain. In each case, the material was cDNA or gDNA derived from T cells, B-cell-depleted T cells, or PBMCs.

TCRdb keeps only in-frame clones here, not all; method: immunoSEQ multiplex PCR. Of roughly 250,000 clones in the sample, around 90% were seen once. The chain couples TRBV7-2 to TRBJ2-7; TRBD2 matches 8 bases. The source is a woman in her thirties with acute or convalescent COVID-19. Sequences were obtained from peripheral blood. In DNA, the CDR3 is TGTGCCAGCAGCTTTAGCGGGATCGTCGACGAGCAGTACTTC. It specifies CASSFSGIVDEQYF.